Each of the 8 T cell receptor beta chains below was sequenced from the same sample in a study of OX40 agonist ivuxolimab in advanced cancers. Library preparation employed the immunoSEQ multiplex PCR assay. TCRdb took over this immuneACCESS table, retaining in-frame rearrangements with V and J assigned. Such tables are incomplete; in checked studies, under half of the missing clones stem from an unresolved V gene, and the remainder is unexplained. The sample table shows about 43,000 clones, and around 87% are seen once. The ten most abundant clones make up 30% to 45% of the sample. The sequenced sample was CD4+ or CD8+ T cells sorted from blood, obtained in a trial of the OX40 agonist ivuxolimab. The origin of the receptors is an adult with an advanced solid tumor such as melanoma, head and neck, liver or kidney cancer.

The CDR3 loop reads CASSISNSGGATDTQYF. CDR3 sequence (DNA): TGTGCCAGTAGTATTTCCAATAGCGGGGGGGCCACAGATACGCAGTATTTT. V and J are TRBV19 and TRBJ2-3; 11 nucleotides agree with TRBD2. The CDR3 sequence is 17 residues long. The germline V gene has CDR1 LNHDA and CDR2 SQIVND (reference sequence). V shed 3 bases, J shed 2 bases, and the junction held 7 bases outside the gene matches.

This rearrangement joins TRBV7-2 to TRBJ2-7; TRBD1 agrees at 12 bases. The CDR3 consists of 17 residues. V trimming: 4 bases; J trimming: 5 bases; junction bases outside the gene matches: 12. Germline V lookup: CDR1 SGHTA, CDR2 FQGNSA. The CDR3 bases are TGTGCCAGCAGCTCAATTACCGGGACAGGGGGCTTCGACGAGCAGTACTTC. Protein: CASSSITGTGGFDEQYF.

As DNA, the CDR3 is TGTGCCAGCAGCTGGGCAGGGGGCGCCTACGAGCAGTACTTC. Amino acid sequence: CASSWAGGAYEQYF. The chain recombines TRBV7-8 with TRBJ2-7; 8 nucleotides align to TRBD1. V lost 4 bases, J lost 2 bases, and 4 bases stayed unmatched. The CDR3 length is 14 residues. Germline V gene data show CDR1 as SGHVS and CDR2 as FQNEAQ. Together with reference TRBV7-8 and TRBJ2-7, the CDR3 gives the full variable domain: GAGVSQSPRYKVAKRGQDVALRCDPISGHVSLFWYQQALGQGPEFLTYFQNEAQLDKSGLPSDRFFAERPEGSVSTLKIQRTQQEDSAVYLCASSWAGGAYEQYFGPGTRLTVT.

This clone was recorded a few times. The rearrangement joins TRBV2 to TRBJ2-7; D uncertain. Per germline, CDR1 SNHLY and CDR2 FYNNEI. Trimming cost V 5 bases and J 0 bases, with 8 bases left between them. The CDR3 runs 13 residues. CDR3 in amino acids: CASSSPRSYEQYF. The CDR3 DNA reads TGTGCCAGCAGTTCGCCTCGCTCCTACGAGCAGTACTTC. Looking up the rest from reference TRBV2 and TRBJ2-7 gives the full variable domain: EPEVTQTPSHQVTQMGQEVILRCVPISNHLYFYWYRQILGQKVEFLVSFYNNEISEKSEIFDDQFSVERPDGSNFTLKIRSTKLEDSAMYFCASSSPRSYEQYFGPGTRLTVT.

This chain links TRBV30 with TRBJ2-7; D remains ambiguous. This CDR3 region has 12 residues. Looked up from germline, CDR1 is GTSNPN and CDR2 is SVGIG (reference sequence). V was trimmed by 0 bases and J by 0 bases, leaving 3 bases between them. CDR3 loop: CAWSVGSYEQYF. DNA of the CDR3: TGTGCCTGGAGTGTAGGCTCCTACGAGCAGTACTTC.

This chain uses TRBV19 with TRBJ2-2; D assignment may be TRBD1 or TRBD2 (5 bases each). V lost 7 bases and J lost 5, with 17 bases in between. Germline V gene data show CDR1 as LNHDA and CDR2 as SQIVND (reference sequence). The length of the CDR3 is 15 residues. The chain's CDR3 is CASKVGTVMTGELFF. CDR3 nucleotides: TGTGCCAGTAAGGTGGGGACGGTGATGACCGGGGAGCTGTTTTTT. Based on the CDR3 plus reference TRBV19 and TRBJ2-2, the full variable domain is DGGITQSPKYLFRKEGQNVTLSCEQNLNHDAMYWYRQDPGQGLRLIYYSQIVNDFQKGDIAEGYSVSREKKESFPLTVTSAQKNPTAFYLCASKVGTVMTGELFFGEGSRLTVL.

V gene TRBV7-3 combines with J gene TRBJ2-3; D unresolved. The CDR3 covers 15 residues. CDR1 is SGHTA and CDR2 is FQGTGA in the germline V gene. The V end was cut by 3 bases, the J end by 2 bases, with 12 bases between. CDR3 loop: CASSFSDYLTDTQYF. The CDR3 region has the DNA TGTGCCAGCAGCTTTTCGGATTACCTCACAGATACGCAGTATTTT.

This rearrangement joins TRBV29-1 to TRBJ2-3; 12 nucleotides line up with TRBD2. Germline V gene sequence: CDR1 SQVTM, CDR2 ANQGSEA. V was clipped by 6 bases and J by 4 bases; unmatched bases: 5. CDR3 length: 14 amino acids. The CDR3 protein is CSVGLAGTADTQYF. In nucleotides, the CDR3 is TGCAGCGTGGGACTAGCGGGTACAGCAGATACGCAGTATTTT.